Listed here are 2 T cell receptor beta chains from one sample, sequenced in a study of cytomegalovirus exposure and HLA in healthy donors. 13 Jbeta primers and 60 Vbeta primers were used for the PCR. TCRdb keeps only in-frame clones here, not all; method: immunoSEQ multiplex PCR. The table lists a few hundred thousand clones, 70% to 80% of them singletons. The specimen sequenced was PBMCs. The receptors here all came from a woman aged 25 to 45 in good health and CMV-seronegative.

This chain joins TRBV19 and TRBJ1-2; TRBD1 is a possible D gene (5 bases). The CDR3 contains 15 residues. The germline V gene has CDR1 LNHDA and CDR2 SQIVND (reference sequence). Deletions cut 5 bases from V and 8 bases from J, with 21 bases between. The CDR3 here is CASSDRPGHNRGYTF. The DNA for the CDR3 is TGTGCCAGTAGTGATCGTCCCGGACACAATAGGGGCTACACCTTC.

The CDR3 DNA reads as TGTGCCAGCAGCGCACACCCCGCCTCCTACGAGCAGTACTTC. The encoded protein is CASSAHPASYEQYF. J is TRBJ2-7 and V is TRBV11-3; D gene uncertain. Germline V lookup: CDR1 SGHNT, CDR2 YENEEA. The V gene lost 5 bases and the J gene lost 0 bases, with 11 bases spanning the gap. The CDR3 has 14 residues.